These 27 T cell receptor beta chains originate from one sample sequenced in a study of OX40 agonist ivuxolimab in advanced cancers. The data were produced by immunoSEQ multiplex PCR, yet TCRdb's version contains in-frame clones alone and is incomplete. The sample holds some 69,000 clones, about 91% seen once. The starting material was CD4+ or CD8+ T cells sorted from blood, obtained in a trial of the OX40 agonist ivuxolimab. These receptors came from an adult with an advanced solid tumor such as melanoma, head and neck, liver or kidney cancer.

V is TRBV5-4 and J is TRBJ2-1, with D perhaps being TRBD1 or TRBD2 (7 bases each). V was clipped by 3 bases and J by 9 bases, with 19 bases between them. Per germline, CDR1 SGHNT and CDR2 YYREEE (reference sequence). The CDR3 totals 15 residues. The CDR3 is CASSSEGRGRGEQFF. CDR3 DNA sequence: TGTGCCAGCAGCTCGGAGGGCAGGGGGAGGGGTGAGCAGTTCTTC.

The chain carries TRBV6-5 and TRBJ2-5; D not resolved. Trimming took 0 bases from V and 1 from J, leaving 6 bases between them. Per germline, CDR1 MNHEY and CDR2 SVGAGI. This CDR3 has 14 residues. CDR3 region: CASSYSEVQETQYF. The CDR3 coding sequence is TGTGCCAGCAGTTACTCAGAGGTCCAAGAGACCCAGTACTTC.

DNA of the CDR3: TGTGCCAGCAGCCCAGCCGAGACCCAGTACTTC. This translates into CASSPAETQYF. The chain links TRBV7-6 to TRBJ2-5; D is unclear. Germline lookup yields CDR1 SGHVS and CDR2 FNYEAQ. With 5 bases removed from V and 5 bases from J, the gap between germline ends came to 6 bases. There are 11 residues in the CDR3.

The V gene is TRBV5-1, the J gene TRBJ1-2; 7 bases align to TRBD1. CDR3 length equals 16 residues. The V and J ends lost 4 bases and 4 bases, in that order; junction bases with no gene match: 13. Germline V CDR1 and CDR2: SGHRS, YFSETQ. DNA for the CDR3: TGCGCCAGCAGCCTAAACACAGGGGCGGCGGGCTATGGCTACACCTTC. Translation gives CASSLNTGAAGYGYTF.

The V call is TRBV7-3, the J call TRBJ1-6; TRBD1 might be the D (5 bases). The V end lost 2 bases, the J end lost 8 bases, and 16 bases lay between the germline ends. Germline V gives CDR1 SGHTA, CDR2 FQGTGA. This CDR3 region has 16 residues. The CDR3 loop is CASSLYGVGADSPLHF. The CDR3 DNA sequence: TGTGCCAGCAGCTTATACGGGGTAGGGGCTGATTCACCCCTCCACTTT. Complete variable domain (other parts from reference TRBV7-3 and TRBJ1-6): GAGVSQTPSNKVTEKGKYVELRCDPISGHTALYWYRQSLGQGPEFLIYFQGTGAADDSGLPNDRFFAVRPEGSVSTLKIQRTERGDSAVYLCASSLYGVGADSPLHFGNGTRLTVT.

The CDR3 protein is CASSLELLGNTEAFF. Written as DNA, the CDR3 is TGTGCCAGCAGCTTAGAATTGCTCGGGAACACTGAAGCTTTCTTT. The chain employs TRBV11-2 and TRBJ1-1; D gene ambiguous. Trimming took off 0 bases at V and 1 base at J, with 9 bases between the two ends. The germline gives CDR1 SGHAT, CDR2 FQNNGV. The CDR3 runs to 15 residues.

This rearrangement joins TRBV7-6 to TRBJ2-7; 10 bases match TRBD2. After removal of 3 bases from V and 2 bases from J, the junction contained 10 bases not matched to a gene. Germline loops: CDR1 SGHVS, CDR2 FNYEAQ. This CDR3 spans 17 amino acids. CDR3 amino acids: CASSFNAGLARPYEQYF. DNA of the CDR3: TGTGCCAGCAGCTTCAACGCGGGACTAGCGCGCCCCTACGAGCAGTACTTC.

V usage is TRBV20-1 and J usage is TRBJ2-3; D remains unclear. In germline, CDR1 is DFQATT, CDR2 SNEGSKA (reference sequence). The CDR3 runs to 9 residues. CDR3: CRPGDTQYF. Here the CDR3 DNA reads TGCAGACCCGGGGATACGCAGTATTTT.

This chain links TRBV7-8 with TRBJ1-1, with D possibly TRBD1 on 6 matching bases. Trimming removed 2 bases from V and 0 bases from J, with 16 bases in between. The germline gives CDR1 SGHVS, CDR2 FQNEAQ. The CDR3 has 17 residues. Written as DNA, the CDR3 is TGTGCCAGCAGCTTACGCCTTGGACAGATTATGAACACTGAAGCTTTCTTT. Protein product: CASSLRLGQIMNTEAFF.

This chain connects TRBV6-5 to TRBJ2-4; no clear D. CDR1 and CDR2 from the germline V gene are MNHEY and SVGAGI. This CDR3 has 13 amino acids. Between the trimmed V and J ends, which lost 2 bases and 9 bases, there was a span of 11 bases. In DNA form, the CDR3 reads TGTGCCAGCAGTTACCAAGTCCCCGGCATTCAGTACTTC. Translated, it gives CASSYQVPGIQYF.

This chain connects TRBV5-4 to TRBJ2-2; D could derive from TRBD1 or TRBD2 (5 bases each). Trimming took 5 bases from V and 6 from J, leaving 8 bases between them. Germline CDR1 reads SGHNT; CDR2 reads YYREEE (reference sequence). The CDR3 covers 12 residues. The CDR3, as DNA: TGTGCCAGCAGTTGGGACGCCGGGGAGCTGTTTTTT. Translating gives CASSWDAGELFF.

V gene TRBV28 combines with J gene TRBJ2-1; TRBD2 might be the D (6 bases). Deletions cut 7 bases from V and 0 bases from J, with 13 bases between. The CDR3 has 15 residues. Germline CDR1 reads MDHEN; CDR2 reads SYDVKM. CDR3 bases: TGTGCCAGCATCCTCGGCGGGAACTCCTACAATGAGCAGTTCTTC. Its translation: CASILGGNSYNEQFF.

CDR3 sequence: CASSQELANTDTQYF. CDR3 DNA: TGTGCCAGCAGCCAAGAACTAGCGAACACAGATACGCAGTATTTT. The genes are TRBV4-2 and TRBJ2-3; 7 bases are a match to TRBD2. After removal of 0 bases from V and 2 bases from J, the junction contained 2 bases not matched to a gene. This CDR3 is built from 15 residues. The germline V gene encodes CDR1 LGHNA and CDR2 YNFKEQ.

CDR3 sequence (DNA): TGTGCCAGCAGTTCCAACCTCAGGGGCTGGAATTCACCCCTCCACTTT. It codes for CASSSNLRGWNSPLHF. The genes are TRBV2 and TRBJ1-6; D possibly corresponds to TRBD1 (6 bases). CDR1 is SNHLY, CDR2 FYNNEI, per germline. The CDR3 loop spans 16 amino acids. V dropped 5 bases and J dropped 7 bases, with 18 bases sitting between them. Combining the CDR3 with reference TRBV2 and TRBJ1-6 gives the whole variable domain EPEVTQTPSHQVTQMGQEVILRCVPISNHLYFYWYRQILGQKVEFLVSFYNNEISEKSEIFDDQFSVERPDGSNFTLKIRSTKLEDSAMYFCASSSNLRGWNSPLHFGNGTRLTVT.

V gene TRBV6-1 combines with J gene TRBJ1-3, with D uncertain. There are 14 residues in the CDR3. Trimming pared 4 bases from V and 0 bases from J, leaving 7 bases between. Germline V CDR1 and CDR2: MNHNS, SASEGT. CDR3 residues: CASSVLSSGNTIYF. The CDR3 DNA reads as TGTGCCAGCAGTGTCTTATCCTCTGGAAACACCATATATTTT.

The chain employs TRBV5-5 and TRBJ1-5; 11 nucleotides align to TRBD1. The CDR3 spans 16 residues. Germline V gene sequence: CDR1 SGHKS, CDR2 YYEKEE (reference sequence). V shed 4 bases, J shed 5 bases, and the junction held 8 bases outside the gene matches. The CDR3 reads CASSIAPGQGDQPQHF. In nucleotides, the CDR3 is TGTGCCAGCAGCATAGCACCGGGACAGGGGGATCAGCCCCAGCATTTT.

The chain links TRBV5-4 to TRBJ1-6; D gene unclear. The CDR3 loop spans 13 amino acids. Germline CDR1 SGHNT, CDR2 YYREEE (reference sequence). V lost 0 bases and J 9 bases, leaving 7 bases between the germline ends. The CDR3, as DNA: TGTGCCAGCAGCTTGGACAGTCTTTCACCCCTCCACTTT. It translates to CASSLDSLSPLHF.

The chain is built from TRBV4-2 and TRBJ2-2, with 10 bases that match TRBD1. Germline CDR1 and CDR2: LGHNA and YNFKEQ. V was pared by 4 bases and J by 5 bases, with 13 bases of the junction left unmatched. The CDR3 length is 18 residues. CDR3 DNA sequence: TGTGCCAGCAGCCGAGCCTCCGGGACAGGGGTTCGGACCGGGGAGCTGTTTTTT. Its protein product is CASSRASGTGVRTGELFF.

V is TRBV21-1 and J is TRBJ2-7. TRBV21-1 is an annotated pseudogene. This CDR3 has 15 residues. The CDR3 protein is CASSKQRRRTYEQYF. DNA of the CDR3: TGTGCCAGCAGCAAACAACGCAGACGTACCTACGAGCAGTACTTC.

This chain uses TRBV5-1 with TRBJ2-3, with 13 bases lining up with TRBD2. The CDR3 is 17 amino acids. CDR1 and CDR2 (germline): SGHRS, YFSETQ. The V segment lost 3 bases and the J segment 2 bases; nucleotides outside the gene matches: 6. CDR3 protein: CASSSSGLAGDTDTQYF. The CDR3 bases are TGCGCCAGCAGCTCGAGCGGACTAGCGGGGGACACAGATACGCAGTATTTT.

The V call is TRBV2, the J call TRBJ2-5; 14 bases map to TRBD2. Germline CDR1 SNHLY, CDR2 FYNNEI. The CDR3 runs to 15 residues. V dropped 7 bases and J dropped 4; count of bases not matched to a gene: 5. The chain's CDR3 is CASTGTSGGSETQYF. CDR3 in DNA: TGTGCCAGCACCGGGACTAGCGGGGGATCAGAGACCCAGTACTTC.

J is TRBJ2-1 and V is TRBV5-1, with TRBD1 identical over 9 bases. J gave up 4 bases and V 3 bases, and 8 bases lay outside the gene matches. This CDR3 has 16 amino acids. Germline lookup yields CDR1 SGHRS and CDR2 YFSETQ. This CDR3 reads CASSSSGQGLYNEQFF. DNA for the CDR3: TGCGCCAGCAGCTCCTCGGGACAGGGCCTATACAATGAGCAGTTCTTC.

The chain is built from TRBV25-1 and TRBJ2-2; D gene uncertain. V lost 0 bases and J 6 bases, leaving 8 bases between the germline ends. The germline CDR1 and CDR2 sequences are MGHDK and SYGVNS. This CDR3 spans 14 amino acids. CDR3 DNA sequence: TGTGCCAGCAGTGAATATGGGCGGCCCGGGGAGCTGTTTTTT. Its translation: CASSEYGRPGELFF.

This clone was found a few times. The genes are TRBV18 and TRBJ1-5; 7 bases agree with TRBD1. Trimming took 3 bases from V and 5 from J; bases not matched to a gene: 4. The germline V gene encodes CDR1 KGHSH and CDR2 LQKENI. CDR3 length: 14 amino acids. CDR3 nucleotide sequence: TGTGCCAGCTCACCGACGGGACAGTATCAGCCCCAGCATTTT. Translation gives CASSPTGQYQPQHF. The whole variable domain, filled in from reference TRBV18 and TRBJ1-5, reads NAGVMQNPRHLVRRRGQEARLRCSPMKGHSHVYWYRQLPEEGLKFMVYLQKENIIDESGMPKERFSAEFPKEGPSILRIQQVVRGDSAAYFCASSPTGQYQPQHFGDGTRLSIL.

The DNA of the CDR3 is TGTGCCAGCAGCTTATTGGGGCAGAGCTATGGCTACACCTTC. Its protein is CASSLLGQSYGYTF. This rearrangement joins TRBV11-1 to TRBJ1-2, with a tentative D call TRBD1 (5 bases). The CDR3 extends over 14 amino acids. The germline V and J ends were trimmed by 2 bases and 4 bases, with 11 bases remaining between them. Germline V lookup: CDR1 SGHAT, CDR2 FQDESV (reference sequence).

This clone is a singleton in its sample. The CDR3 protein is CASSLLGRGAADTF. The CDR3 bases are TGTGCCAGCAGTTTATTGGGTCGGGGCGCTGCGGATACCTTC. This chain connects TRBV28 to TRBJ1-2; tentatively, D is TRBD1 (5 bases). This CDR3 contains 14 residues. The V end was cut by 1 base, the J end by 14 bases, with 20 bases between. Germline assignment: CDR1 MDHEN and CDR2 SYDVKM.

The rearrangement links TRBV19 to TRBJ2-1, with a weak D call TRBD2 (6 bases). Per germline, CDR1 LNHDA and CDR2 SQIVND (reference sequence). The CDR3 covers 16 residues. Deletions cut 7 bases from V and 5 bases from J, with 21 bases between. The CDR3 reads CASTRVGGLIDNEQFF. The CDR3 nucleotides read TGTGCCAGTACCCGGGTGGGGGGTCTAATAGACAATGAGCAGTTCTTC.